This T cell receptor (beta chain) was recorded in a study of T cell repertoires in cytomegalovirus infection. CDR3 length equals 15 residues. V dropped 2 bases and J dropped 2 bases, with 10 bases sitting between them. The table lists this clonotype with many counts. MiXCR, run by TCRdb on the reads, gives a single entry per CDR3 protein. The sample shows a few hundred thousand distinct CDR3 sequences, 9% to 9.5% of them seen only once. The chain uses TRBV12-3 or TRBV12-4 and TRBJ1-5, with D perhaps TRBD1 (5 bases). The origin of this receptor is a human donor in good health (CMV status not recorded). Some clones in this sample may be carry-over from other donors' samples. The specimen was PBMCs. The CDR3 reads CASSLRDGRNQPQHF. Here the CDR3 DNA reads TGTGCCAGCAGTTTAAGGGACGGACGCAATCAGCCCCAGCATTTT.